One sample yielded the 11 T cell receptor beta chains listed below, sequenced in a study of graft-versus-host responses after intestinal transplantation. The table came from immunoSEQ multiplex PCR; TCRdb's copy has only in-frame clones and leaves some out. Found here are around 88,000 clones, over 80% of them singletons; the top ten hold approximately 17%. Antigens for these TCRs are unknown. This sample comprised unstimulated CD8+ T cells sorted from spleen or lymph node cells, obtained before intestinal transplant. These TCRs come from a human donor who received an intestinal transplant.

The chain is built from TRBV27 and TRBJ2-1; 10 positions agree with TRBD2. CDR1 and CDR2 from the germline V gene are MNHEY and SMNVEV (reference sequence). The CDR3 loop spans 18 amino acids. V trimming: 2 bases; J trimming: 5 bases; junction bases outside the gene matches: 12. CDR3 nucleotides: TGTGCCAGCAGTTTAACCCCCTGGACTAGCGGAATGAACAATGAGCAGTTCTTC. This translates into CASSLTPWTSGMNNEQFF.

V and J are TRBV7-2 and TRBJ2-3; D is uncertain. Germline V lookup: CDR1 SGHTA, CDR2 FQGNSA. The CDR3 totals 14 residues. V was cut by 3 bases and J by 2 bases, with 9 bases left in between. Here the CDR3 DNA reads TGTGCCAGCAGCTTTGGGCTTTTCACAGATACGCAGTATTTT. It encodes CASSFGLFTDTQYF.

This sequence joins TRBV28 and TRBJ1-4; TRBD1 matches at 9 bases. This CDR3 has 15 residues. Looked up from germline, CDR1 is MDHEN and CDR2 is SYDVKM. After removal of 8 bases from V and 8 bases from J, the junction contained 12 bases not matched to a gene. The CDR3 DNA follows: TGTGCCAGCGTCCCTCGGGACAGGGAGTACGAAAAACTGTTTTTT. This gives the protein CASVPRDREYEKLFF.

The CDR3 bases are TGTGCCAGCAGCTTTTTTGGGAATGAAAAACTGTTTTTT. Translated: CASSFFGNEKLFF. The genes are TRBV7-9 and TRBJ1-4, with unresolved D. This CDR3 is 13 amino acids long. CDR1 and CDR2 from the germline V gene are SEHNR and FQNEAQ (reference sequence). V lost 3 bases to trimming and J lost 5 bases, with 7 bases between them.

The rearrangement uses TRBV30 and TRBJ2-7; 10 bases map to TRBD2. Trimming removed 0 bases from V and 3 bases from J; junction bases left unmatched: 5. The germline CDR1 and CDR2 sequences are GTSNPN and SVGIG (reference sequence). The CDR3 is made up of 15 amino acids. CDR3: CAWSVTSGTLYEQYF. The DNA of the CDR3 is TGTGCCTGGAGTGTCACTAGCGGGACGCTCTACGAGCAGTACTTC.

This clone was seen just once. This chain joins TRBV4-1 and TRBJ1-4; D is undetermined. The V gene's germline CDR1 is MGHRA and CDR2 YSYEKL. The length of the CDR3 is 14 residues. Trimming cost V 1 base and J 5 bases, with 8 bases left between them. CDR3 in amino acids: CASSQVRANEKLFF. CDR3 bases: TGCGCCAGCAGCCAAGTCCGGGCGAATGAAAAACTGTTTTTT.

This clone was seen once. The J gene is TRBJ2-7, the V gene TRBV6-5; perhaps TRBD1 as D (6 bases). The ends were cut back, 8 bases at V and 2 bases at J, with 10 bases in the middle. The germline gives CDR1 MNHEY, CDR2 SVGAGI. The CDR3 is made up of 12 amino acids. The CDR3 DNA sequence: TGTGCCAGCGGGGGCTTCACCTACGAGCAGTACTTC. Protein sequence: CASGGFTYEQYF.

This chain links TRBV6-6 with TRBJ2-5, with 10 nucleotides matching TRBD1. In germline, CDR1 is MNHNY, CDR2 SVGAGI (reference sequence). CDR3 size: 15 residues. V gave up 1 base and J gave up 1 base; unmatched junction bases: 0. The DNA of the CDR3 is TGTGCCAGCAGTTACTGGACAGGGGGCCAAGAGACCCAGTACTTC. Residues: CASSYWTGGQETQYF.

This chain connects TRBV7-2 to TRBJ2-3, with 7 bases matching TRBD2. CDR3 length equals 17 residues. CDR1 SGHTA and CDR2 FQGNSA come from the germline V gene. J lost 2 bases, V lost 6 bases, and 14 bases had no gene match. CDR3 protein: CASSRPSGTFITDTQYF. In nucleotides, the CDR3 is TGTGCCAGCAGTCGGCCTAGCGGAACCTTTATCACAGATACGCAGTATTTT.

The rearrangement uses TRBV6-1 and TRBJ2-3; perhaps D is TRBD1 or TRBD2 (5 bases each). Germline CDR1 MNHNS, CDR2 SASEGT. Deletions cut 1 base from V and 2 bases from J, with 13 bases between. The CDR3 totals 16 residues. The DNA of the CDR3 is TGTGCCAGCAGTGAAGTCGGTGAGGGACCCACAGATACGCAGTATTTT. Translation: CASSEVGEGPTDTQYF.

The chain links TRBV11-2 to TRBJ1-2; D is possibly TRBD1 (6 bases). V was trimmed by 8 bases and J by 7 bases, leaving 14 bases between them. The CDR3 is 12 amino acids. Germline values: CDR1 SGHAT, CDR2 FQNNGV. The CDR3 here is CASQEGGIGYTF. The CDR3 region has the DNA TGTGCCAGCCAAGAGGGGGGAATTGGCTACACCTTC.